What follows are 14 T cell receptor beta chains derived from one specimen sequenced in a study of shared clonotypes between healthy human individuals. The method was immunoSEQ multiplex PCR; TCRdb's version includes in-frame clones alone and lacks a portion of them. Found here are about 2.3 million clones, under 95% of them singletons; the top ten hold more than 0.35%. The specimen was naive CD4+ T cells from PBMCs. Subset noted: CD45RA+ positively selected. The receptors originated from a man aged 18 to 29 in good health. Some clones in this sample may be carry-over from other donors' samples.

This clone was recorded once. This chain uses TRBV6-6 with TRBJ1-5; D is unclear. The CDR3 contains 14 residues. Trimming cost V 6 bases and J 0 bases, with 9 bases left between them. Germline V gives CDR1 MNHNY, CDR2 SVGAGI (reference sequence). The CDR3: CASRAQNSNQPQHF. CDR3 in DNA: TGTGCCAGCAGAGCCCAGAATAGCAATCAGCCCCAGCATTTT.

The V and J genes are TRBV6-1 and TRBJ2-7, with no clear D. Trimming left V 2 bases short and J 3 bases short, with 8 bases between. The germline V gene encodes CDR1 MNHNS and CDR2 SASEGT. This CDR3 has 13 residues. The CDR3 here is CASSEWVYYEQYF. The CDR3 region has the DNA TGTGCCAGCAGTGAATGGGTCTACTACGAGCAGTACTTC.

V usage is TRBV7-9 and J usage is TRBJ2-7; TRBD2 aligns across 11 bases. The V and J ends lost 1 base and 2 bases, in that order; junction bases with no gene match: 7. This CDR3 has 17 amino acids. Germline values: CDR1 SEHNR, CDR2 FQNEAQ (reference sequence). CDR3 loop: CASSLVPSSGRPYEQYF. DNA for the CDR3: TGTGCCAGCAGCTTAGTTCCGTCTAGCGGGAGGCCCTACGAGCAGTACTTC.

The chain is built from TRBV19 and TRBJ1-4; 7 bases map to TRBD1. This CDR3 spans 16 amino acids. The germline V gene has CDR1 LNHDA and CDR2 SQIVND (reference sequence). J gave up 0 bases and V 6 bases, and 7 bases lay outside the gene matches. CDR3 nucleotide sequence: TGTGCCAGTAGGCCGGGACAGACTGCAACTAATGAAAAACTGTTTTTT. It is translated as CASRPGQTATNEKLFF. The full variable domain, with the rest looked up from reference TRBV19 and TRBJ1-4, is DGGITQSPKYLFRKEGQNVTLSCEQNLNHDAMYWYRQDPGQGLRLIYYSQIVNDFQKGDIAEGYSVSREKKESFPLTVTSAQKNPTAFYLCASRPGQTATNEKLFFGSGTQLSVL.

This chain connects TRBV4-1 to TRBJ1-2, with no clear D. V lost 0 bases and J lost 6, with 17 bases in between. Germline V CDR1 and CDR2: MGHRA, YSYEKL. CDR3 size: 16 residues. CDR3 sequence (DNA): TGCGCCAGCAGCCAAGAAGAAAGGACGCCTGCGAATGGCTACACCTTC. Translating gives CASSQEERTPANGYTF.

This clone came up a few times. CDR3 protein: CASSTTGVDGYTF. CDR3 nucleotides: TGTGCCAGCAGTACGACAGGGGTCGATGGCTACACCTTC. V and J are TRBV6-6 and TRBJ1-2; 8 nucleotides line up with TRBD1. The germline V gene encodes CDR1 MNHNY and CDR2 SVGAGI (reference sequence). V shed 5 bases, J shed 6 bases, and the junction held 5 bases outside the gene matches. The CDR3 totals 13 residues.

Notes on this clone: In the same sample, other DNA sequences code for this CDR3. This chain uses TRBV19 with TRBJ2-5; TRBD1 is a possible D gene (6 bases). V lost 3 bases and J lost 4, with 9 bases in between. The V gene's germline CDR1 is LNHDA and CDR2 SQIVND (reference sequence). The CDR3 has 13 amino acids. CDR3 in DNA: TGTGCCAGTAGTATGAGAGGGGGAGAGACCCAGTACTTC. Translation: CASSMRGGETQYF.

The chain carries TRBV5-1 and TRBJ2-3; 10 bases match TRBD2. This CDR3 region has 17 residues. V shed 4 bases, J shed 2 bases, and the junction held 10 bases outside the gene matches. Germline V CDR1 and CDR2: SGHRS, YFSETQ. CDR3 bases: TGCGCCAGCAGCCCAACCCCTAGCGGGAGATACACAGATACGCAGTATTTT. This encodes CASSPTPSGRYTDTQYF.

The chain uses TRBV28 and TRBJ1-2, with 10 bases fitting TRBD1. CDR1 is MDHEN, CDR2 SYDVKM, per germline. J lost 8 bases, V lost 6 bases, and 12 bases had no gene match. This CDR3 comprises 15 residues. This chain's CDR3 is CASRATGTGARGYTF. For the CDR3, the DNA is TGTGCCAGCAGGGCTACCGGGACAGGGGCCCGGGGCTACACCTTC.

This rearrangement joins TRBV4-1 to TRBJ2-1; 10 bases align to TRBD2. Germline CDR1 reads MGHRA; CDR2 reads YSYEKL. Germline trimming cut 0 bases from V and 0 bases from J; bases unmatched to any gene: 11. This CDR3 comprises 20 residues. The CDR3 bases are TGCGCCAGCAGCCAAGATAGGCTAGCGGGAGAGACGAGCTCCTACAATGAGCAGTTCTTC. Encoded protein: CASSQDRLAGETSSYNEQFF.

V is TRBV19 and J is TRBJ1-1; possible D gene TRBD1, 6 bases. V lost 4 bases to trimming and J lost 4 bases, with 10 bases between them. Looked up from germline, CDR1 is LNHDA and CDR2 is SQIVND (reference sequence). This CDR3 is built from 13 residues. The CDR3 loop is CASSTLQGTEAFF. CDR3 sequence (DNA): TGTGCCAGTAGTACGCTACAGGGCACTGAAGCTTTCTTT.

J is TRBJ2-1 and V is TRBV11-3, with unresolved D. In germline, CDR1 is SGHNT, CDR2 YENEEA. The CDR3 is 15 residues long. V was shortened by 1 base and J by 5 bases, with 12 bases between the two germline ends. In DNA form, the CDR3 reads TGTGCCAGCAGCTTAGGGCAGGTTGGGGACAATGAGCAGTTCTTC. This sequence encodes CASSLGQVGDNEQFF.

Here the CDR3 reads CASSFYGVPNTGELFF. CDR3 bases: TGTGCCAGCAGCTTCTACGGGGTCCCGAACACCGGGGAGCTGTTTTTT. V gene TRBV5-8 combines with J gene TRBJ2-2; D possibly corresponds to TRBD2 (5 bases). There are 16 residues in the CDR3. V lost 2 bases to trimming and J lost 0 bases, with 11 bases between them. CDR1 SGHTS and CDR2 YDEGEE come from the germline V gene. The full variable domain, rest sourced from reference TRBV5-8 and TRBJ2-2, is EAGVTQSPTHLIKTRGQQATLRCSPISGHTSVYWYQQALGLGLQFLLWYDEGEERNRGNFPPRFSGRQFPNYSSELNVNALELEDSALYLCASSFYGVPNTGELFFGEGSRLTVL.

CDR3: CASSPAGTGPYNEQFF. In DNA, the CDR3 is TGCGCCAGCAGCCCGGCAGGGACAGGGCCTTACAATGAGCAGTTCTTC. This chain connects TRBV5-1 to TRBJ2-1, with 9 positions matching TRBD1. CDR3 length: 16 residues. The J segment lost 4 bases and the V segment lost 4 bases, leaving 9 bases of the junction unmatched. Germline-derived CDR1 and CDR2 are SGHRS and YFSETQ.